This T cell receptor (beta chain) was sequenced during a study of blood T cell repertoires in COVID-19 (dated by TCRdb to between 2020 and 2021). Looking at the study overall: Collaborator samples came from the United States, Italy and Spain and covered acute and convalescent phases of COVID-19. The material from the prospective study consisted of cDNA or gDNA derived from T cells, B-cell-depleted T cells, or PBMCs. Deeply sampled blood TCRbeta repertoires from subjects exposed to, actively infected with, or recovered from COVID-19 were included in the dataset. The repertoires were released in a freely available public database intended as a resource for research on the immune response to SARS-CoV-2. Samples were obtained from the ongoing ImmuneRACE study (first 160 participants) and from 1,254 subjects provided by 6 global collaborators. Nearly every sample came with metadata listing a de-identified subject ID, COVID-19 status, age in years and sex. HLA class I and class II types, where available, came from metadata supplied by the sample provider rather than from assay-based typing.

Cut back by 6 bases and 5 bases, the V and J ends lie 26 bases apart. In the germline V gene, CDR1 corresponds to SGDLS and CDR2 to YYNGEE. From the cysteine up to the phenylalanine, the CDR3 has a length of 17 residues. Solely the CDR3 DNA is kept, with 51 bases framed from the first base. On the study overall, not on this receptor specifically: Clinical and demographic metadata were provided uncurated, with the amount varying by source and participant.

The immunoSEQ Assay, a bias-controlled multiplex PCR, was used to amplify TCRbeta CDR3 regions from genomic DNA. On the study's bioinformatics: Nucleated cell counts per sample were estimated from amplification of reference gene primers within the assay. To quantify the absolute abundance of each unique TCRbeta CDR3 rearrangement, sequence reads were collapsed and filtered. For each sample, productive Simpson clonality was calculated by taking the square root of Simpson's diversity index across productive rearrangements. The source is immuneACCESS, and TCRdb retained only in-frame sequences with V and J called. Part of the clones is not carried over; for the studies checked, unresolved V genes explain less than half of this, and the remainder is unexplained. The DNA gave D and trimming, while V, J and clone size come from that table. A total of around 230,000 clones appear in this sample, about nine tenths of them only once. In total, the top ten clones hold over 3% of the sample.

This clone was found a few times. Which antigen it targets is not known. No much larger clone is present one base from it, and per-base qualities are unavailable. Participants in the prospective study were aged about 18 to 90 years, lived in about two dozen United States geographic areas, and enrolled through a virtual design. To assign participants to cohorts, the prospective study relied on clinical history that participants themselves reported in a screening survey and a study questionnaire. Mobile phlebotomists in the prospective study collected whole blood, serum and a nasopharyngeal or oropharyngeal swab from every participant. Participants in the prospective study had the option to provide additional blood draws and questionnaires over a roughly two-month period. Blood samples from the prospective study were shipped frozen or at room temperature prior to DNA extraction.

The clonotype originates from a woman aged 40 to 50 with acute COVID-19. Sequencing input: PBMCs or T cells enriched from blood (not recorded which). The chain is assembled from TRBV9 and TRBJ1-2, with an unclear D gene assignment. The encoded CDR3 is CASTAFSRHREGYGYTF. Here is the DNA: TGTGCCAGCACGGCTTTCTCCCGGCATCGGGAGGGTTATGGCTACACCTTC.